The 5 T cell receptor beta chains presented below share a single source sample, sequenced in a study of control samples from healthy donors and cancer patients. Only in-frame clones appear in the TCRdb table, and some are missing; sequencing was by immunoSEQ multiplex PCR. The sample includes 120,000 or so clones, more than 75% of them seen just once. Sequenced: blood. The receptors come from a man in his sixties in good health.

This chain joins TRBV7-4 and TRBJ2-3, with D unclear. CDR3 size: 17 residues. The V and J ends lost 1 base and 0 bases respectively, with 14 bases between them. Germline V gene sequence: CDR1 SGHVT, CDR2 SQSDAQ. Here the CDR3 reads CASSLENVSASTDTQYF. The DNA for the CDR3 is TGTGCCAGCAGCTTAGAAAACGTGTCAGCTAGCACAGATACGCAGTATTTT.

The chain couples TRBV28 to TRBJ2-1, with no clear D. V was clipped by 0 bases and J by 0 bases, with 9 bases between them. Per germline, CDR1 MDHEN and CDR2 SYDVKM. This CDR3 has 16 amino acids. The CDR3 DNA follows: TGTGCCAGCAGTTTATGGGGCGGTAGCTCCTACAATGAGCAGTTCTTC. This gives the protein CASSLWGGSSYNEQFF.

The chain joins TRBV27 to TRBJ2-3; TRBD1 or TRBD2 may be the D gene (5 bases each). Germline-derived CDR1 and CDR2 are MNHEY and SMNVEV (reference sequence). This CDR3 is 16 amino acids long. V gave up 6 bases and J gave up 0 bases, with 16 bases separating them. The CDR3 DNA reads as TGTGCCAGCAGAATCTTCGGGGCAGGGAGCACAGATACGCAGTATTTT. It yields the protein CASRIFGAGSTDTQYF.

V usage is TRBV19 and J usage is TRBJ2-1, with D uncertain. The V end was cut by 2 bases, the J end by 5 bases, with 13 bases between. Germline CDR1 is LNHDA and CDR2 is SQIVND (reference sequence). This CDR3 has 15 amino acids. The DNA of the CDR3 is TGTGCCAGTAGTATATTAGGTAGAGGAAACAATGAGCAGTTCTTC. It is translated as CASSILGRGNNEQFF.

The CDR3 nucleotides are TGCGCCAGCAGTCAGGGGGCCCTCAATGAAAAACTGTTTTTT. This codes for CASSQGALNEKLFF. The chain recombines TRBV10-2 with TRBJ1-4; TRBD1 agrees at 8 bases. The V gene end was trimmed by 5 bases and the J gene end by 5 bases; junction bases not matched to a gene: 4. Germline CDR1 reads WSHSY; CDR2 reads SAAADI. This CDR3 has 14 residues.